A selection of T cell receptor beta chains follows, all from one sample in a study of Ad26.COV2.S vaccination and SARS-CoV-2 variants. Sequenced by immunoSEQ multiplex PCR; TCRdb stores in-frame clones only, minus some. Here the sample spans under 300,000 clones, roughly 89% being singletons. The material sequenced was peripheral blood, taken in a trial of Ad26.COV2.S vaccine versus placebo. The receptors derive from a person aged 18-65 years who received the Ad26.COV2.S COVID-19 vaccine or a placebo. Both conserved end residues are part of each CDR3. The D gene is left open where the match is weak. Clone size is given for some rows only: seen once, a few or many times, or a class if the clone is expanded.

TRBV10-3	TRBJ1-6	NA	20	TRBD1	TGTGCCATCAGTGAACTAGCCCCGGGACAGGGTTTAATGTGGCCTTCACCCCTCCACTTT	CAISELAPGQGLMWPSPLHF
TRBV6-5	TRBJ1-2	NA	12	NA	TGTGCCAGCACCCTGGGGGGCTATGGCTACACCTTC	CASTLGGYGYTF
TRBV5-6	TRBJ1-3	NA	16	TRBD1	TGTGCCAGCAACGAGAACACAGGGGTTTCTGGAAACACCATATATTTT	CASNENTGVSGNTIYF
TRBV21-1	TRBJ2-2	NA	13	NA	TGTGCCCCCCCCAGGACGGACACCGGGGAGCTGTTTTTT	CAPPRTDTGELFF
TRBV5-1	TRBJ1-2	NA	12	NA	TGCGCCAGCAGTAACGGTGACTATGGCTACACCTTC	CASSNGDYGYTF
TRBV5-1	TRBJ2-7	NA	13	NA	TGCGCCAGCAGCTTGGACATAAAGGGCGAGCAGTACTTC	CASSLDIKGEQYF
TRBV6-5	TRBJ1-5	NA	15	TRBD1	TGTGCCAGTACCGGGACAGCGGATAGCAATCAGCCCCAGCATTTT	CASTGTADSNQPQHF
TRBV27	TRBJ2-6	NA	17	NA	TGTGCCAGCAGATCCTTCCCCTCGGGGGCTGGGGCCAACGTCCTGACTTTC	CASRSFPSGAGANVLTF
TRBV27	TRBJ2-7	NA	14	TRBD1	TGTGCCAGCAGTTTATGGGACAGGGTGGACGAGCAGTACTTC	CASSLWDRVDEQYF
TRBV7-8	TRBJ2-3	NA	16	TRBD2	TGTGCCAGCAGCTTAGTCGGGGGACTAGCAGACGATACGCAGTATTTT	CASSLVGGLADDTQYF
TRBV7-7	TRBJ1-1	NA	13	NA	TGTGCTAGCAGCTTGGATCCGAACACTGAAGCTTTCTTT	CASSLDPNTEAFF
TRBV6-5	TRBJ2-3	NA	15	NA	TGTGCCAGCAGTCCCCCCGGGGGGCTTTCAGATACGCAGTATTTT	CASSPPGGLSDTQYF
TRBV5-1	TRBJ2-1	NA	17	TRBD2	TGCGCCAGCAGCCGTCCGGGACTAAGCGGTTCCTACAATGAGCAGTTCTTC	CASSRPGLSGSYNEQFF
TRBV11-2	TRBJ2-7	NA	15	TRBD1	TGTGCCAGCATCCGAACCGGGACAGGGCTCTACGAGCAGTACTTC	CASIRTGTGLYEQYF
TRBV7-3	TRBJ1-6	NA	13	NA	TGTGCCAGCAGCTTAGGGGGAGGCTCACCCCTCCACTTT	CASSLGGGSPLHF
TRBV6-1	TRBJ1-5	NA	18	NA	TGTGCCAGCAGTGAACCCCCCGGACAGCGCCTTAGCAATCAGCCCCAGCATTTT	CASSEPPGQRLSNQPQHF
TRBV25-1	TRBJ1-2	NA	16	TRBD1	TGTGCCAACCTGCGGCCCGGTCAGGGGGCCAACTATGGCTACACCTTC	CANLRPGQGANYGYTF
TRBV19	TRBJ1-5	NA	15	TRBD1	TGTGCCAGTGCTCGGGGACAGCAGCTTAATCAGCCCCAGCATTTT	CASARGQQLNQPQHF
TRBV19	TRBJ2-1	NA	15	NA	TGTGCCAGTAGTATAGATCGCAGGGGTTACAATGAGCAGTTCTTC	CASSIDRRGYNEQFF
TRBV7-9	TRBJ2-3	once	17	TRBD2	TGTGCCAGCAGCTTACCCAGACTAGCGGTGAGCACAGATACGCAGTATTTT	CASSLPRLAVSTDTQYF